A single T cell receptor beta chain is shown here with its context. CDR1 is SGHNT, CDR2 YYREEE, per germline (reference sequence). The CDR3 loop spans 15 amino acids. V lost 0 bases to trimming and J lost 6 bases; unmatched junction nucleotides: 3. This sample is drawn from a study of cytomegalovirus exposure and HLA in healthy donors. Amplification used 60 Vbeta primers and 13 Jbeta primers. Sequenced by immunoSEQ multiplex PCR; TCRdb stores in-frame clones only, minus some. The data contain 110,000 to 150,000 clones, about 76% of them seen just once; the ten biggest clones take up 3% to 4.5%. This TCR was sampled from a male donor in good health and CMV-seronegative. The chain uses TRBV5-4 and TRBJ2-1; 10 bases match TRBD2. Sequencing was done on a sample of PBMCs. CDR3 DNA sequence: TGTGCCAGCAGCTTGGCTAGCGGGAGACGCAATGAGCAGTTCTTC. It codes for CASSLASGRRNEQFF.